The TCR beta chain described here comes from a study of blood T cell repertoires in COVID-19. Study-level background: Some COVID-19 samples were acute and others convalescent; all came from the United States, Italy and Spain.

Source study methods: Quantification of nucleated cells was approximated via reference gene primer amplification. Clones were read by immunoSEQ multiplex PCR, and TCRdb kept only the in-frame ones, dropping some. The V and J calls and the clone size are those of that table, but D and trimming were determined from the DNA. The sample includes more than 100,000 clones, 75% to 85% of them seen just once. The specimen was peripheral blood. The receptor comes from a woman over 75 with acute or convalescent COVID-19.

The CDR3 is CASSQDFGTVIYGYTF. CDR3 DNA sequence: TGCGCCAGCAGCCAAGATTTTGGGACAGTCATTTATGGCTACACCTTC. The J gene is TRBJ1-2, the V gene TRBV4-3; TRBD1 aligns across 7 bases. With V trimmed by 0 bases and J by 5 bases, 9 bases remained unmatched. The length of the CDR3 is 16 residues. In germline, CDR1 is LGHNA, CDR2 YSLEER.